This T cell receptor (beta chain) emerged from a study of blood T cell repertoires in COVID-19 (dated by TCRdb to between 2020 and 2021). A note on the overall study: Samples covering the acute and convalescent phases of COVID-19 were provided by collaborators in the United States, Italy and Spain. The material from the prospective study consisted of cDNA or gDNA derived from T cells, B-cell-depleted T cells, or PBMCs. The dataset comprised deeply sampled blood TCRbeta repertoires from subjects exposed to, actively infected with, or recovered from COVID-19. The repertoires were released in a freely available public database intended as a resource for research on the immune response to SARS-CoV-2. Samples came from the ongoing ImmuneRACE study (first 160 participants) plus 1,254 subjects from 6 global collaborators. Nearly every sample came with metadata listing a de-identified subject ID, COVID-19 status, age in years and sex. Where available, HLA class I and class II types were obtained from metadata supplied by the sample provider rather than from assay-based typing. Overall results and qualifications from the work: The amount of clinical and demographic metadata varied by source and participant and was provided uncurated.

Turning to this clone: The specificity of this receptor is unknown. No per-base quality is available; no much larger clone lies one base away.

Another Seattle source contributed samples from volunteer blood donors who had recovered from COVID-19. The collaborating institutions used their own protocols to collect whole blood in K2EDTA tubes. Collaborator samples were shipped for TCRbeta analysis as frozen whole blood, isolated PBMCs, or DNA extracted from either sample type. The immunoSEQ Assay, a bias-controlled multiplex PCR, was used to amplify TCRbeta CDR3 regions from genomic DNA. In the source study's methods: Nucleated cell counts per sample were estimated from amplification of reference gene primers within the assay. To quantify the absolute abundance of each unique TCRbeta CDR3 rearrangement, sequence reads were collapsed and filtered. For each sample, productive Simpson clonality was calculated as the square root of Simpson's diversity index across productive rearrangements. Drawn from immuneACCESS, this table holds only the in-frame rearrangements with V and J called that TCRdb kept. Clones are partly lost; checked studies trace under half to an unresolved V gene and leave the rest unexplained. That table furnishes V, J and clone size, whereas the DNA furnished D and trimming. The table for this sample lists about 300,000 clones; more than 70% of them were counted only once. The top ten constitute roughly 6.9% of the sample.

Ends trimmed: V by 1 base, J by 7 bases; bases unmatched to a gene: 8. The germline V gene (reference sequence) provides CDR1 LNHNV and CDR2 YYDKDF. Its CDR3 holds 16 amino acids, cysteine through phenylalanine. CDR3 DNA is the only sequence kept; it has 48 bases, read in frame from the first base. Source material: peripheral blood. This sequence originates from a woman aged 25 to 39 who had recovered from COVID-19. In this chain, TRBV15 is recombined with TRBJ2-2; 8 central bases correspond to TRBD1. CDR3 sequence: CATSRVLTGASGELFF. The bases read TGTGCCACCAGCAGAGTTTTGACAGGGGCGAGCGGGGAGCTGTTTTTT.